The 14 T cell receptor beta chains below come from one sample, sequenced in a study of shared clonotypes between healthy human individuals. Only in-frame clones appear in the TCRdb table, and some are missing; sequencing was by immunoSEQ multiplex PCR. The data show over 1.5 million clones, 98% seen once. The sequenced sample was naive CD4+ T cells sorted from blood. Regarding subset: CD45RA+ positively selected. Receptor source: a man aged 25-45 years in good health.

This clone has only one observation. The V call is TRBV9, the J call TRBJ2-4; the D call may be TRBD1 or TRBD2 (5 bases each). The CDR3 sequence is 16 residues long. CDR1 SGDLS and CDR2 YYNGEE come from the germline V gene. The germline V and J ends were trimmed by 4 bases and 10 bases, with 24 bases remaining between them. The CDR3 is CASSSRRSGPMAIQYF. In DNA, the CDR3 is TGTGCCAGCAGCTCGCGACGATCGGGGCCTATGGCGATTCAGTACTTC.

V usage is TRBV6-6 and J usage is TRBJ1-5; the match to TRBD1 covers 9 bases. Germline assignment: CDR1 MNHNY and CDR2 SVGAGI (reference sequence). The CDR3 consists of 15 residues. Losses at the gene ends were 5 bases for V and 7 bases for J; bases not matched to a gene: 9. The CDR3 DNA is TGTGCCAGCAGTCTGTGGGACAGGGATGGACAGCCCCAGCATTTT. It yields the protein CASSLWDRDGQPQHF.

This clone was recorded once. The chain joins TRBV9 to TRBJ2-2; D gene unclear. The CDR3 consists of 15 residues. Trimming left V 1 base short and J 0 bases short, with 7 bases between. Germline V gene lookup returns CDR1 SGDLS and CDR2 YYNGEE. Here the CDR3 DNA reads TGTGCCAGCAGCGTAAGCATACCGAACACCGGGGAGCTGTTTTTT. This sequence encodes CASSVSIPNTGELFF. The complete variable domain, with remaining parts taken from reference TRBV9 and TRBJ2-2, reads DSGVTQTPKHLITATGQRVTLRCSPRSGDLSVYWYQQSLDQGLQFLIQYYNGEERAKGNILERFSAQQFPDLHSELNLSSLELGDSALYFCASSVSIPNTGELFFGEGSRLTVL.

This sequence joins TRBV19 and TRBJ2-7; maybe TRBD1 (5 bases). Trimming removed 7 bases at V and 3 bases at J, with 16 bases between. The CDR3 loop spans 14 amino acids. The germline gives CDR1 LNHDA, CDR2 SQIVND (reference sequence). As DNA, the CDR3 is TGTGCCAGTACCCCAGACAGATTCAACTACGAGCAGTACTTC. Protein: CASTPDRFNYEQYF.

The chain uses TRBV7-9 and TRBJ2-7, with 8 bases fitting TRBD2. V was clipped by 5 bases and J by 3 bases; unmatched bases: 6. Germline V lookup: CDR1 SEHNR, CDR2 FQNEAQ (reference sequence). The CDR3 sequence is 14 residues long. Here the CDR3 DNA reads TGTGCCAGCAGCCGCTACGCGGGGGGCTACGAGCAGTACTTC. Translated: CASSRYAGGYEQYF.

This clone was seen a single time. The rearrangement joins TRBV5-4 to TRBJ2-5, with 12 bases fitting TRBD1. V was pared by 6 bases and J by 0 bases, with 9 bases of the junction left unmatched. Germline V lookup: CDR1 SGHNT, CDR2 YYREEE (reference sequence). The CDR3 is 17 amino acids. The CDR3: CASTLPGQGAHQETQYF. The CDR3 coding sequence is TGTGCCAGCACTCTTCCGGGACAGGGGGCGCACCAAGAGACCCAGTACTTC.

This sequence joins TRBV5-1 and TRBJ2-7; 12 bases line up with TRBD2. V was clipped by 0 bases and J by 3 bases; unmatched bases: 7. This CDR3 region has 17 residues. Germline assignment: CDR1 SGHRS and CDR2 YFSETQ. As DNA, the CDR3 is TGCGCCAGCAGCTTGGGGTCTCTAGCGGGAGGGTTCTACGAGCAGTACTTC. Residues: CASSLGSLAGGFYEQYF.

The chain recombines TRBV29-1 with TRBJ2-1; 8 nucleotides match TRBD2. The CDR3 spans 13 residues. V shed 4 bases and J 12 bases; nucleotides not matched to a gene: 11. In germline, CDR1 is SQVTM, CDR2 ANQGSEA. DNA of the CDR3: TGCAGCGTTGGAATGCGGGGGGTTGATAGGCAGTTCTTC. Its protein product is CSVGMRGVDRQFF.

This clone has just one count. The genes are TRBV29-1 and TRBJ1-1, with D tentatively TRBD1 (6 bases). Germline V lookup: CDR1 SQVTM, CDR2 ANQGSEA. The CDR3 has 15 amino acids. Trimming left V 6 bases short and J 2 bases short, with 19 bases between. The DNA for the CDR3 is TGCAGCGTAGACTTTCAGGGGTTTTACAACACTGAAGCTTTCTTT. It specifies CSVDFQGFYNTEAFF.

Details on this clone: At one boundary the junction diverges from the germline segment, which might be a read error. This chain links TRBV28 with TRBJ2-7; a weak D match, TRBD1 (5 bases). The length of the CDR3 is 15 residues. Per the germline V gene, CDR1 is MDHEN and CDR2 is SYDVKM. The CDR3 DNA sequence: TGTGCCAGCAGTTCATCGGCAGGGCGTCGCTACGGGCAGTACTTC. It specifies CASSSSAGRRYGQYF.

This chain joins TRBV5-1 and TRBJ2-1, with D possibly matching TRBD2 (5 bases). The CDR3 runs 14 residues. Germline CDR1 SGHRS, CDR2 YFSETQ. The V end was cut by 5 bases, the J end by 6 bases, with 15 bases between. In nucleotides, the CDR3 is TGCGCCAGCAGTCATAGTAGGGCGGGCAATGAGCAGTTCTTC. Its translation: CASSHSRAGNEQFF. The complete variable domain, with remaining parts taken from reference TRBV5-1 and TRBJ2-1, reads KAGVTQTPRYLIKTRGQQVTLSCSPISGHRSVSWYQQTPGQGLQFLFEYFSETQRNKGNFPGRFSGRQFSNSRSEMNVSTLELGDSALYLCASSHSRAGNEQFFGPGTRLTVL.

The chain links TRBV6-1 to TRBJ2-5; 7 bases are a match to TRBD2. Germline trimming cut 2 bases from V and 6 bases from J; bases unmatched to any gene: 9. The CDR3 runs to 15 residues. Germline V gene lookup returns CDR1 MNHNS and CDR2 SASEGT. For the CDR3, the DNA is TGTGCCAGCAGTGAATGGGCGGGGGAAGGAAAGACCCAGTACTTC. Protein product: CASSEWAGEGKTQYF.

The rearrangement links TRBV5-1 to TRBJ1-1; 8 bases match TRBD1. Per the germline V gene, CDR1 is SGHRS and CDR2 is YFSETQ. The CDR3 contains 14 residues. The trim removed 6 bases at V and 0 bases at J, leaving 4 bases unmatched. The CDR3 region is CASTTDRVNTEAFF. CDR3 DNA sequence: TGCGCCAGCACCACGGACAGGGTGAACACTGAAGCTTTCTTT.

This chain uses TRBV7-2 with TRBJ2-7, with D unclear. Germline V CDR1 and CDR2: SGHTA, FQGNSA. Between the trimmed V and J ends, which lost 7 bases and 3 bases, there was a span of 16 bases. This CDR3 has 14 residues. The CDR3 DNA reads as TGTGCCAGCAACGAGGACGGAAGTCGCTACGAGCAGTACTTC. Encoded protein: CASNEDGSRYEQYF.